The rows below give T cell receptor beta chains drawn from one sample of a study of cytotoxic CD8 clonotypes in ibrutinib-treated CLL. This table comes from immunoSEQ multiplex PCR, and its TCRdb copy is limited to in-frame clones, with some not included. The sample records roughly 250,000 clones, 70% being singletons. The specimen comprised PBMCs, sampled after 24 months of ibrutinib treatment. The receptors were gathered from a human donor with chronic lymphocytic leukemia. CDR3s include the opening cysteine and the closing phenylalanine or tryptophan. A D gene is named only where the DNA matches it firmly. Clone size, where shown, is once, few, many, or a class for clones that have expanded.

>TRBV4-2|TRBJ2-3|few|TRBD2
TGTGCCAGCAGCCATTATTTCGGGAGGGAAGCAGATACGCAGTATTTT
CASSHYFGREADTQYF
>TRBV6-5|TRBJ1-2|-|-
TGTGCCAGCAGCCAGGGAGACTATGGCTACACCTTC
CASSQGDYGYTF
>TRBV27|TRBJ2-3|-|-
TGTGCCAGCAGTCCTTCTAGCACAGATACGCAGTATTTT
CASSPSSTDTQYF
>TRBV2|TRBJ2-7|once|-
TGTGCCAGCAGTGAAGCGCTTTGGGGTAGTAGGGGATACGAGCAGTACTTC
CASSEALWGSRGYEQYF
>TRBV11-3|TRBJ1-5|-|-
TGTGCCAGCAGCTTTTATCTTCAGCCCCAGCATTTT
CASSFYLQPQHF
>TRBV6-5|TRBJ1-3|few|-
TGTGCCAGCAGTTACTCAGGGCGGCACACCATATATTTT
CASSYSGRHTIYF
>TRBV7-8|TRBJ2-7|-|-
TGTGCCAGCAGCTTCAGTGGGGTGTCCTCCTACGAGCAGTACTTC
CASSFSGVSSYEQYF
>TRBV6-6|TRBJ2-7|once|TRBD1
TGTGCCAGCACTCTACAAGGGGGCACCTACGAGCAGTACTTC
CASTLQGGTYEQYF
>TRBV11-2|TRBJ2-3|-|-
TGTGCCAGCAGCCTAACCCTTAAGGGGGGTCTTAGCACAGATACGCAGTATTTT
CASSLTLKGGLSTDTQYF
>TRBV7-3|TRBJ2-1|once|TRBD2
TGTGCCAGCAGCTACAGCGGGACGGGTGAGCAGTTCTTC
CASSYSGTGEQFF
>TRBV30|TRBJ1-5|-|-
TGTGCCTGGAGTCACGGCAGGGGTAGTCCTAGCAATCAGCCCCAGCATTTT
CAWSHGRGSPSNQPQHF
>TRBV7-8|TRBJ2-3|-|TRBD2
TGTGCCAGCAGCTTGGTGGCGGGAGTCCCAGATACGCAGTATTTT
CASSLVAGVPDTQYF
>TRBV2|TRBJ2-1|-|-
TGTGCCAGCAAGGGGCAGGGTCCCTACAATGAGCAGTTCTTC
CASKGQGPYNEQFF
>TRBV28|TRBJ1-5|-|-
TGTGCCAGCAGTTCGGACCGAAGCAATCAGCCCCAGCATTTT
CASSSDRSNQPQHF
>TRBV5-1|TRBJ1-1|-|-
TGCGCCAGCAGCCCGCTCACCGGGACCACTGAAGCTTTCTTT
CASSPLTGTTEAFF
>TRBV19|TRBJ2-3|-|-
TGTGCCAGTAGTATACGAACAGATACGCAGTATTTT
CASSIRTDTQYF
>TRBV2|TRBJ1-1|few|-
TGTGCCAGCGACAGCAAGAACACTGAAGCTTTCTTT
CASDSKNTEAFF
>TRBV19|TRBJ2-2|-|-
TGTGCCAGTACAGGGAACGCCGGGGAGCTGTTTTTT
CASTGNAGELFF
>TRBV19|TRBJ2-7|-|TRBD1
TGTGCCAGTAGTACGTCGGGACAGGCAAGCTACGAGCAGTACTTC
CASSTSGQASYEQYF
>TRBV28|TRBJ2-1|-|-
TGTGCCAGCGGTGGGGACAATGAGCAGTTCTTC
CASGGDNEQFF
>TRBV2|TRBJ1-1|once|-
TGTGCCAGCAGTCCAGGGAACATGAACACTGAAGCTTTCTTT
CASSPGNMNTEAFF
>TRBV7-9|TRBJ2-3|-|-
TGTGCCAGCAGCTTAGAAGTGGATACGCAGTATTTT
CASSLEVDTQYF
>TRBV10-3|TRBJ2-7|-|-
TGTGCCATCAGTGAGTCGAGGCCAGGGGATAATTACGAGCAGTACTTC
CAISESRPGDNYEQYF
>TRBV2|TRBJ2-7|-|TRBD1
TGTGCCAGCAGAGGACAGGGTTCCGAGCAGTACTTC
CASRGQGSEQYF
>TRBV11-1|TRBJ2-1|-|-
TGTGCCAGCAGCTTTAGCCGGGGAGGTCTCTCCTACAATGAGCAGTTCTTC
CASSFSRGGLSYNEQFF
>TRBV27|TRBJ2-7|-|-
TGTGCCAGCAGTTTGTCACAGAGTTACGAGCAGTACTTC
CASSLSQSYEQYF
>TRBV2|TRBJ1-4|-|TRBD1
TGTGCCAGCAGTGAACGACAGGGGAATGAAAAACTGTTTTTT
CASSERQGNEKLFF
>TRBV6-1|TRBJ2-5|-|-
TGTGCCAGCAGTGAAGCGACACTTTTCGAAGAGACCCAGTACTTC
CASSEATLFEETQYF
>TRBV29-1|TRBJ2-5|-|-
TGCAGCGCCGTCCGGGAGACCCAGTACTTC
CSAVRETQYF
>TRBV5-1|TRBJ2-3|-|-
TGCGCCAGCAGCCTGGACAGCACAGATACGCAGTATTTT
CASSLDSTDTQYF
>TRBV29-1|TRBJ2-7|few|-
TGCAGCGTTGAAGACGTCTCCGGACGGGCCGACGAGCAGTACTTC
CSVEDVSGRADEQYF
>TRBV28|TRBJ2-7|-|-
TGTGCCAGCAGTTTCGACGGCTTAAGCTCCTACGAGCAGTACTTC
CASSFDGLSSYEQYF
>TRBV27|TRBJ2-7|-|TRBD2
TGTGCCAGCAGTTTATCGCCTAGCGGAGACTACGAGCAGTACTTC
CASSLSPSGDYEQYF
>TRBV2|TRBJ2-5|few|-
TGTGCCAGCAGTGTTTCGGTTGGCGAGACCCAGTACTTC
CASSVSVGETQYF
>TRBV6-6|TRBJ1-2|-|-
TGTGCCAGCAGTTACCCAGATACCCCCTATGGCTACACCTTC
CASSYPDTPYGYTF
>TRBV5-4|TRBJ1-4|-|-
TGTGCCAGCAGCTTGTCGATAGCCCTTGATGAAAAACTGTTTTTT
CASSLSIALDEKLFF
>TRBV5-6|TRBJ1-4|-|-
TGTGCCAGCAGCTTGGGAAGAAAAGATGAAAAACTGTTTTTT
CASSLGRKDEKLFF
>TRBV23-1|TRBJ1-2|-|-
TGCGCCAGCAGTCCCCCCGCGGAACTCTATGGCTACACCTTC
CASSPPAELYGYTF
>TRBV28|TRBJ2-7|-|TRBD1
TGTGCCAGCAGTCCCTACCTGGGACAGGGGCTCTACGAGCAGTACTTC
CASSPYLGQGLYEQYF
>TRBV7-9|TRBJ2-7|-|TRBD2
TGTGCCAGCAGCCCTAGCGGGAGGTGGCTCAGCGAGCAGTACTTC
CASSPSGRWLSEQYF
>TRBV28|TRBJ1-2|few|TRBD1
TGTGCCAGCAAAACACCGGGACAGCCCCTGTCCTTC
CASKTPGQPLSF
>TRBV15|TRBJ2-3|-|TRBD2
TGTGCCACCAGCAGAGATGGGGGACTAGTAGCGGGAGAAACAGATACGCAGTATTTT
CATSRDGGLVAGETDTQYF
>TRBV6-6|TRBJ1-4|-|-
TGTGCCAGCAGTTATGCGGTGGCAACTAATGAAAAACTGTTTTTT
CASSYAVATNEKLFF
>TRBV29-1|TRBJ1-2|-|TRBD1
TGCAGCGTTGACCCAGGGGGCGCAATCTATGGCTACACCTTC
CSVDPGGAIYGYTF
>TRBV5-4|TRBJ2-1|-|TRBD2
TGTGCCAGCAGCTCCTTAGCGGGAGGATACAATGAGCAGTTCTTC
CASSSLAGGYNEQFF